The 5 T cell receptor beta chains below were found in one sample sequenced in a study of blood T cell repertoires in COVID-19. Method: immunoSEQ multiplex PCR; TCRdb's copy keeps in-frame clones and lacks some. The sample yields about 200,000 clones, around 86% seen once. Sample: PBMCs or T cells enriched from blood (not recorded which). These receptors were taken from a woman in her forties with acute COVID-19.

J is TRBJ2-1 and V is TRBV7-9, with 9 bases aligning to TRBD2. Germline CDR1 SEHNR, CDR2 FQNEAQ (reference sequence). Germline trimming cut 2 bases from V and 5 bases from J; bases unmatched to any gene: 4. The CDR3 length is 15 residues. The CDR3 sequence: CASSLWRLADNEQFF. As DNA, the CDR3 is TGTGCCAGCAGCTTATGGAGACTAGCGGACAATGAGCAGTTCTTC.

V gene TRBV11-2 combines with J gene TRBJ2-7, with D perhaps TRBD2 (5 bases). V was shortened by 5 bases and J by 1 base, with 12 bases between the two germline ends. Germline CDR1 reads SGHAT; CDR2 reads FQNNGV. The length of the CDR3 is 14 residues. The CDR3 bases are TGTGCCAGCAGCAATGGACTGAGATCCTACGAGCAGTACTTC. This codes for CASSNGLRSYEQYF.

This clone has more than one count but fewer than ten. This rearrangement joins TRBV18 to TRBJ1-3, with 8 positions matching TRBD1. The V gene's germline CDR1 is KGHSH and CDR2 LQKENI. The CDR3 consists of 15 residues. J was trimmed by 7 bases and V by 3 bases; bases with no gene match: 8. The CDR3 reads CASSPLDRGGNTIYF. CDR3 bases: TGTGCCAGCTCACCGCTCGACAGGGGAGGCAACACCATATATTTT.

The chain recombines TRBV20-1 with TRBJ1-2; D remains ambiguous. The CDR3 runs 10 residues. V lost 5 bases and J 5 bases, leaving 6 bases between the germline ends. The germline V gene has CDR1 DFQATT and CDR2 SNEGSKA (reference sequence). The CDR3, as DNA: TGCAGTGCTTCCTATTATGGCTACACCTTC. Translating it yields CSASYYGYTF.

This clone was counted only a few times. This chain joins TRBV24-1 and TRBJ2-7, with 9 bases matching TRBD1. The CDR3 runs to 12 residues. Losses at the gene ends were 12 bases for V and 7 bases for J; bases not matched to a gene: 9. CDR1 and CDR2 from the germline V gene are KGHDR and SFDVKD. This CDR3 reads CAASQGAGEQYF. CDR3 sequence (DNA): TGTGCCGCCTCACAGGGGGCTGGGGAGCAGTACTTC.